This T cell receptor (beta chain) was observed in a study of cytotoxic CD8 clonotypes in ibrutinib-treated CLL. About the study: Roughly 10 relapsed/refractory, approximately 15 treatment-naive; around 18 IGHV unmutated. Once treatment had gone on for a median of approximately 11 months, range 6 to 36, response samples were drawn. Study-wide findings and caveats: Progressing patients had sampling times that differed from those of sustained-remission patients.

With 1 base removed from V and 0 bases from J, the gap between germline ends came to 12 bases. This CDR3 is 16 amino acids long. CDR1 SGDLS and CDR2 YYNGEE come from the germline V gene. Generated by immunoSEQ multiplex PCR, the TCRdb table keeps only in-frame clones and is missing some. Of some 200,000 clones in the sample, over 65% were seen once. As regards this clone: The antigen remains undetermined.

The TCR comes from a human donor with chronic lymphocytic leukemia. The V and J genes are TRBV9 and TRBJ2-3; D uncertain. The starting material was PBMCs, obtained after 12 months of ibrutinib treatment. In DNA form, the CDR3 reads TGTGCCAGCAGCGTATCGAGTCGGTCTAGCACAGATACGCAGTATTTT. Protein: CASSVSSRSSTDTQYF. Complete variable domain (other parts from reference TRBV9 and TRBJ2-3): DSGVTQTPKHLITATGQRVTLRCSPRSGDLSVYWYQQSLDQGLQFLIQYYNGEERAKGNILERFSAQQFPDLHSELNLSSLELGDSALYFCASSVSSRSSTDTQYFGPGTRLTVL.